Each of the 27 T cell receptor beta chains below was sequenced from the same sample in a study of identical twins. TCRdb itself ran the 5' RACE reads through MiXCR, one entry per CDR3 protein. The sample consists of about 530,000 distinct CDR3 sequences, about 22% of them appearing once. The same data also contributed to another study, on yellow fever vaccine responses in identical twins.

The sequenced material came from CD4+ T cells sorted from blood. The receptors derive from a young woman in good health.

Ten or more counts support this clonotype. V and J are TRBV29-1 and TRBJ1-2; D may be TRBD1 (6 bases). V was trimmed by 5 bases and J by 7 bases, leaving 20 bases between them. The CDR3 is 14 amino acids. Germline V lookup: CDR1 SQVTM, CDR2 ANQGSEA. In DNA, the CDR3 is TGCAGCGTTCTCAAAACAGGGACCTACGGTGGCTACACCTTC. Protein sequence: CSVLKTGTYGGYTF.

This clonotype turned up a few times. This chain joins TRBV20-1 and TRBJ1-5, with D maybe TRBD1 (5 bases). The CDR3 spans 15 residues. V lost 0 bases to trimming and J lost 4 bases, with 13 bases between them. Germline loops: CDR1 DFQATT, CDR2 SNEGSKA (reference sequence). In nucleotides, the CDR3 is TGCAGTGCTAGAGAGGGGACGGGGAGGAATCAGCCCCAGCATTTT. This translates into CSAREGTGRNQPQHF.

A few counts support this clonotype. The gene calls are TRBV3-1 and TRBJ2-2; D call uncertain. The CDR3 extends over 14 amino acids. Trimming stripped 0 bases from V and 6 bases from J, with 8 bases between. CDR1 and CDR2 (germline): LGHDT, YNNKEL (reference sequence). This chain's CDR3 is CASSQDGWSGELFF. The CDR3 DNA is TGTGCCAGCAGCCAAGACGGTTGGTCCGGGGAGCTGTTTTTT.

The genes are TRBV7-2 and TRBJ2-3, with D unclear. The germline V gene encodes CDR1 SGHTA and CDR2 FQGNSA. Trimming removed 4 bases at V and 4 bases at J, with 9 bases between. This CDR3 spans 13 amino acids. CDR3 protein: CASSSGPPDTQYF. CDR3 sequence (DNA): TGTGCCAGCAGCTCCGGACCGCCAGATACGCAGTATTTT.

This clonotype was counted between two and nine times. This sequence joins TRBV29-1 and TRBJ2-1, with D perhaps matching TRBD2 (5 bases). Germline CDR1 is SQVTM and CDR2 is ANQGSEA. The CDR3 is 12 amino acids. Trimming stripped 3 bases from V and 6 bases from J, with 9 bases between. The CDR3 here is CSVERAGNEQFF. The CDR3 nucleotides are TGCAGCGTTGAGCGGGCGGGCAATGAGCAGTTCTTC.

This chain links TRBV7-8 with TRBJ2-3; 8 bases agree with TRBD2. The CDR3 extends over 16 amino acids. Per germline, CDR1 SGHVS and CDR2 FQNEAQ. V was clipped by 4 bases and J by 0 bases; unmatched bases: 6. The CDR3 loop reads CASSSWTSPSTDTQYF. The CDR3, as DNA: TGTGCCAGCAGCTCATGGACTAGCCCCAGCACAGATACGCAGTATTTT.

This clonotype was observed a handful of times. The chain has TRBV12-3 or TRBV12-4 and TRBJ2-4; TRBD2 matches 9 bases. This CDR3 region has 16 residues. Trimming cost V 3 bases and J 5 bases; bases outside gene matches: 8. The CDR3 DNA sequence: TGTGCCAGCAGTTTCAGCGGGGGGCGGACGGAAAACATTCAGTACTTC. Its translation: CASSFSGGRTENIQYF.

This clonotype has only one observation. This chain connects TRBV5-1 to TRBJ2-1; 10 bases align to TRBD1. The CDR3 extends over 15 amino acids. V was clipped by 5 bases and J by 2 bases; unmatched bases: 4. CDR1 and CDR2 from the germline V gene are SGHRS and YFSETQ. DNA for the CDR3: TGCGCCAGCAGGGCCGGGACAGGGGCCTACAATGAGCAGTTCTTC. Translated, it gives CASRAGTGAYNEQFF.

In this sample, this clonotype turned up a few times. This rearrangement joins TRBV5-1 to TRBJ2-3; 9 bases are a match to TRBD2. The germline V gene encodes CDR1 SGHRS and CDR2 YFSETQ. This CDR3 has 16 amino acids. J lost 0 bases, V lost 2 bases, and 4 bases had no gene match. The CDR3 loop reads CASSFSGGTSTDTQYF. The DNA for the CDR3 is TGCGCCAGCAGCTTTAGCGGGGGAACTAGCACAGATACGCAGTATTTT.

The chain uses TRBV11-2 and TRBJ2-5, with TRBD2 as a possible D gene (6 bases). CDR1 is SGHAT and CDR2 is FQNNGV in the germline V gene. The CDR3 is made up of 16 amino acids. V lost 5 bases and J lost 1, with 17 bases in between. CDR3 amino acids: CASSPAGRRLQETQYF. In nucleotides, the CDR3 is TGTGCCAGCAGCCCGGCGGGGAGGCGACTCCAAGAGACCCAGTACTTC.

The chain is built from TRBV19 and TRBJ2-1; 14 nucleotides agree with TRBD2. The CDR3 runs 17 residues. With V trimmed by 5 bases and J by 2 bases, 5 bases remained unmatched. The germline gives CDR1 LNHDA, CDR2 SQIVND (reference sequence). The CDR3 DNA reads as TGTGCCAGTAGTCTAAGGGGACTAGCGGGGGCCTACAATGAGCAGTTCTTC. It translates to CASSLRGLAGAYNEQFF.

This clonotype was picked up a small number of times. V is TRBV6-2 or TRBV6-3 and J is TRBJ2-7; 9 bases line up with TRBD2. The length of the CDR3 is 14 residues. Germline-derived CDR1 and CDR2 are MNHEY and SVGEGT. V trimming: 2 bases; J trimming: 6 bases; junction bases outside the gene matches: 5. CDR3 residues: CASSYRTSEGEQYV. The CDR3 DNA reads TGTGCCAGCAGTTACAGGACTAGCGAGGGCGAGCAGTACGTC.

In its sample, this clonotype was seen a few times. V usage is TRBV29-1 and J usage is TRBJ2-5, with D uncertain. This CDR3 is 12 amino acids long. Trimming cost V 8 bases and J 4 bases, with 14 bases left between them. Germline CDR1 SQVTM, CDR2 ANQGSEA. The CDR3 region has the DNA TGCAGCTACCTGGTGGTAGGAGAGACCCAGTACTTC. This translates into CSYLVVGETQYF.

The V and J genes are TRBV11-2 and TRBJ1-2; 7 bases fit TRBD1. V trimming: 4 bases; J trimming: 2 bases; junction bases outside the gene matches: 7. This CDR3 has 15 residues. The V gene's germline CDR1 is SGHAT and CDR2 FQNNGV. The CDR3 nucleotides are TGTGCCAGCAGCTCCCTACAGGGGCCCAACTATGGCTACACCTTC. It specifies CASSSLQGPNYGYTF.

V usage is TRBV29-1 and J usage is TRBJ2-5; D possibly corresponds to TRBD2 (5 bases). The germline V gene has CDR1 SQVTM and CDR2 ANQGSEA. This CDR3 comprises 13 residues. Trimming took 7 bases from V and 5 from J, leaving 17 bases between them. The CDR3 region is CSAASTAVETQYF. The CDR3 DNA follows: TGCAGCGCCGCTAGCACAGCAGTGGAGACCCAGTACTTC. The full variable domain, completed using reference TRBV29-1 and TRBJ2-5, is SAVISQKPSRDICQRGTSLTIQCQVDSQVTMMFWYRQQPGQSLTLIATANQGSEATYESGFVIDKFPISRPNLTFSTLTVSNMSPEDSSIYLCSAASTAVETQYFGPGTRLLVL.

The chain links TRBV5-6 to TRBJ1-1, with TRBD1 as a possible D gene (6 bases). This CDR3 region has 14 residues. V lost 3 bases to trimming and J lost 4 bases, with 13 bases between them. Germline lookup yields CDR1 SGHDT and CDR2 YYEEEE. DNA for the CDR3: TGTGCCAGCAGCTACAGGGATACGGGCACTGAAGCTTTCTTT. This codes for CASSYRDTGTEAFF.

The chain uses TRBV28 and TRBJ2-7; D might be TRBD1 (6 bases). This CDR3 is 14 amino acids long. The germline V gene has CDR1 MDHEN and CDR2 SYDVKM. V lost 7 bases and J 2 bases, leaving 15 bases between the germline ends. CDR3 residues: CASNPGQRTYEQYV. CDR3 coding DNA: TGTGCCAGCAACCCAGGACAGAGAACCTACGAGCAGTACGTC.

The chain joins TRBV7-9 to TRBJ2-1; 7 bases line up with TRBD2. The CDR3 extends over 15 amino acids. Germline V CDR1 and CDR2: SEHNR, FQNEAQ (reference sequence). V shed 4 bases, J shed 2 bases, and the junction held 5 bases outside the gene matches. The CDR3, as DNA: TGTGCCAGCAGCTCGGGACTATCCGCCTACAATGAGCAGTTCTTC. Protein sequence: CASSSGLSAYNEQFF.

This clonotype was detected only a few times. J is TRBJ1-1 and V is TRBV14; D gene unclear. The CDR3 has 13 amino acids. Germline lookup yields CDR1 SGHDN and CDR2 FVKESK. V was clipped by 6 bases and J by 1 base, with 9 bases between them. CDR3 coding DNA: TGTGCCAGCAGTCCAGTTTGGAACACTGAAGCTTTCTTT. It codes for CASSPVWNTEAFF.

The CDR3: CASSQRLAGGDTQYF. As DNA, the CDR3 is TGTGCCAGCAGTCAACGACTAGCGGGCGGGGATACGCAGTATTTT. V usage is TRBV7-9 and J usage is TRBJ2-3; 10 nucleotides match TRBD2. This CDR3 has 15 amino acids. The J segment lost 6 bases and the V segment lost 6 bases, leaving 9 bases of the junction unmatched. CDR1 and CDR2 from the germline V gene are SEHNR and FQNEAQ (reference sequence).

The V and J genes are TRBV7-9 and TRBJ2-1; no clear D gene. V lost 1 base and J 15 bases, leaving 13 bases between the germline ends. The germline V gene has CDR1 SEHNR and CDR2 FQNEAQ (reference sequence). The CDR3 covers 12 residues. Here the CDR3 reads CASSLGTPGSFF. The CDR3 DNA reads TGTGCCAGCAGCTTAGGCACTCCCGGATCGTTCTTC.

This clonotype was counted between two and nine times. V is TRBV5-1 and J is TRBJ2-3, with 15 positions matching TRBD2. CDR1 is SGHRS and CDR2 is YFSETQ in the germline V gene. V gave up 3 bases and J gave up 2 bases; unmatched junction bases: 7. The CDR3 length is 18 residues. The CDR3 nucleotides read TGCGCCAGCAGCTGGGGGACTAGCGGGAGGACATCCACAGATACGCAGTATTTT. It codes for CASSWGTSGRTSTDTQYF.

This clonotype came up a few times. The gene calls are TRBV6-2 or TRBV6-3 and TRBJ2-2; a possible D gene is TRBD2 (6 bases). This CDR3 contains 14 residues. V lost 6 bases to trimming and J lost 1 base, with 9 bases between them. The germline gives CDR1 MNHEY, CDR2 SVGEGT. CDR3 sequence: CASSRDLNTGELFF. The CDR3, as DNA: TGTGCCAGCAGCCGGGACTTGAACACCGGGGAGCTGTTTTTT.

The V and J genes are TRBV5-6 and TRBJ2-1, with D perhaps TRBD1 or TRBD2 (5 bases each). The ends were cut back, 0 bases at V and 1 base at J, with 11 bases in the middle. Looked up from germline, CDR1 is SGHDT and CDR2 is YYEEEE. The CDR3 is 16 residues long. Here the CDR3 reads CASSLGGAWSYNEQFF. CDR3 in DNA: TGTGCCAGCAGCTTGGGAGGGGCCTGGTCCTACAATGAGCAGTTCTTC. Full variable domain (outside the CDR3, taken from reference TRBV5-6 and TRBJ2-1): DAGVTQSPTHLIKTRGQQVTLRCSPKSGHDTVSWYQQALGQGPQFIFQYYEEEERQRGNFPDRFSGHQFPNYSSELNVNALLLGDSALYLCASSLGGAWSYNEQFFGPGTRLTVL.

The CDR3 coding sequence is TGTGCCAGCAGCCGAGCCTCCACAGGAGGAGAGACCCAGTACTTC. Residues: CASSRASTGGETQYF. V is TRBV28 and J is TRBJ2-5; D may match TRBD1 or TRBD2 (5 bases each). CDR1 is MDHEN and CDR2 is SYDVKM in the germline V gene. Trimming removed 6 bases from V and 4 bases from J, with 18 bases in between. The CDR3 spans 15 residues. The full variable domain, completed using reference TRBV28 and TRBJ2-5, is DVKVTQSSRYLVKRTGEKVFLECVQDMDHENMFWYRQDPGLGLRLIYFSYDVKMKEKGDIPEGYSVSREKKERFSLILESASTNQTSMYLCASSRASTGGETQYFGPGTRLLVL.

J is TRBJ1-2 and V is TRBV14; D unresolved. Germline CDR1 is SGHDN and CDR2 is FVKESK. V lost 1 base and J lost 10, with 7 bases in between. CDR3 size: 11 residues. DNA for the CDR3: TGTGCCAGCAGCCAAGGCGGAGACTACACCTTC. Protein product: CASSQGGDYTF.

The sample holds one count of this clonotype. The chain employs TRBV4-2 and TRBJ1-3; the D is unclear. The germline CDR1 and CDR2 sequences are LGHNA and YNFKEQ. Trimming removed 1 base from V and 3 bases from J, with 13 bases in between. This CDR3 spans 16 amino acids. The CDR3 region has the DNA TGTGCCAGCAGCCAAGTGGGGATAGAGAGTGGAAACACCATATATTTT. Translating it yields CASSQVGIESGNTIYF.